One and the same sample provided the 12 T cell receptor beta chains below, sequenced in a study of CD8 T cells in ankylosing spondylitis. TCRdb re-derived calls from the 5' RACE reads in MiXCR, one entry per CDR3 protein. The sample lists more than 110,000 distinct CDR3 sequences, roughly 7.7% seen once, with 6% to 9.5% in the top ten. The material sequenced was synovial fluid, either unsorted or a sorted T cell fraction (not recorded which). The receptors originated from a male donor with ankylosing spondylitis.

The chain employs TRBV5-5 and TRBJ2-2; 8 bases map to TRBD1. Germline-derived CDR1 and CDR2 are SGHKS and YYEKEE (reference sequence). V dropped 5 bases and J dropped 5; count of bases not matched to a gene: 8. The CDR3 is made up of 15 amino acids. The CDR3 bases are TGTGCCAGCAGGAACCAGGGGGCGTGGACCGGGGAGCTGTTTTTT. This codes for CASRNQGAWTGELFF.

This clonotype was observed a handful of times. V and J are TRBV2 and TRBJ2-5; 8 nucleotides agree with TRBD1. CDR1 is SNHLY, CDR2 FYNNEI, per germline. Trimming cost V 7 bases and J 3 bases; bases outside gene matches: 10. There are 15 residues in the CDR3. In DNA, the CDR3 is TGTGCCAGCAATCTCCCACCGACAGGGGAAGAGACCCAGTACTTC. It is translated as CASNLPPTGEETQYF.

The J gene is TRBJ2-5, the V gene TRBV28, with 9 positions matching TRBD1. The V and J ends lost 8 bases and 6 bases, in that order; junction bases with no gene match: 4. Germline V lookup: CDR1 MDHEN, CDR2 SYDVKM. This CDR3 has 12 residues. DNA of the CDR3: TGTGCCAGCGCGACAGGGGGGAAGACCCAGTACTTC. Translated: CASATGGKTQYF.

This clonotype was seen at least ten times. The chain is built from TRBV25-1 and TRBJ1-1; D is unresolved. The V and J ends lost 1 base and 1 base respectively, with 10 bases between them. This CDR3 region has 15 residues. Looked up from germline, CDR1 is MGHDK and CDR2 is SYGVNS. CDR3 DNA sequence: TGTGCCAGCAGTGAATCGGGCAGAGGGAACACTGAAGCTTTCTTT. It specifies CASSESGRGNTEAFF.

This clonotype has more than one count but fewer than ten. This sequence joins TRBV27 and TRBJ1-1; D not certain. This CDR3 is built from 13 residues. The V gene lost 2 bases and the J gene lost 1 base, with 5 bases spanning the gap. CDR1 MNHEY and CDR2 SMNVEV come from the germline V gene (reference sequence). The CDR3 sequence: CASSLNANTEAFF. The CDR3 nucleotides are TGTGCCAGCAGTTTAAATGCGAACACTGAAGCTTTCTTT.

This clonotype was counted between two and nine times. The chain links TRBV7-2 to TRBJ1-6, with D unresolved. CDR3 length equals 13 residues. Germline loops: CDR1 SGHTA, CDR2 FQGNSA. The ends were cut back, 5 bases at V and 10 bases at J, with 12 bases in the middle. The DNA for the CDR3 is TGTGCCAGCAGCCCTAGACGAGACTCACCCCTCCACTTT. Residues: CASSPRRDSPLHF.

This clonotype was recorded at least ten times. V is TRBV7-3 and J is TRBJ2-1, with 11 bases identical to TRBD2. With V trimmed by 3 bases and J by 7 bases, 5 bases remained unmatched. The CDR3 runs to 15 residues. CDR1 and CDR2 from the germline V gene are SGHTA and FQGTGA. The CDR3 bases are TGTGCCAGCAGCTTGTCTAGCGGGGGGTGGAATGAGCAGTTCTTC. Amino acids: CASSLSSGGWNEQFF.

This clonotype appeared many times. The rearrangement uses TRBV5-6 and TRBJ2-5; D might be TRBD1 (6 bases). CDR3 size: 16 residues. V shed 0 bases and J shed 4 bases, with 16 bases lying between them. Germline CDR1 and CDR2: SGHDT and YYEEEE. DNA for the CDR3: TGTGCCAGCAGCTTGGATTTAGGGGGATCGGGAGAGACCCAGTACTTC. Protein product: CASSLDLGGSGETQYF.

This clonotype was counted only a few times. The rearrangement uses TRBV19 and TRBJ2-2; 7 bases map to TRBD1. Germline V CDR1 and CDR2: LNHDA, SQIVND (reference sequence). Trimming cost V 3 bases and J 4 bases; bases outside gene matches: 2. This CDR3 comprises 14 residues. CDR3 DNA: TGTGCCAGTAGTATTAACAGGGGCACCGGGGAGCTGTTTTTT. It is translated as CASSINRGTGELFF.

This clonotype was seen at least ten times. This sequence joins TRBV29-1 and TRBJ2-7, with 7 bases that match TRBD1. Per the germline V gene, CDR1 is SQVTM and CDR2 is ANQGSEA. CDR3 size: 13 residues. The ends lost 4 bases at V and 6 bases at J; junction bases unmatched: 9. In nucleotides, the CDR3 is TGCAGCGTTGTAGGGACAGTGAATGCCGAGCAGTACTTC. This translates into CSVVGTVNAEQYF.

This clonotype was observed many times. The chain combines TRBV7-2 with TRBJ1-6; no reliable D call. This CDR3 has 14 residues. Germline V gene lookup returns CDR1 SGHTA and CDR2 FQGNSA. The ends were cut back, 2 bases at V and 7 bases at J, with 9 bases in the middle. This CDR3 reads CASSLSPWNSPLHF. The CDR3 DNA reads as TGTGCCAGCAGCTTAAGTCCGTGGAATTCACCCCTCCACTTT.

This clonotype was picked up a small number of times. The chain links TRBV7-2 to TRBJ2-7, with 11 positions matching TRBD2. V lost 2 bases, J lost 5 bases, and 5 bases stayed unmatched. This CDR3 region has 15 residues. CDR1 and CDR2 from the germline V gene are SGHTA and FQGNSA. The CDR3 DNA is TGTGCCAGCAGCTTAAGACTAGCGGGATACAACGAGCAGTACTTC. Residues: CASSLRLAGYNEQYF.